What follows are 9 T cell receptor beta chains derived from one specimen sequenced in a study of vaccination and CD4 T cells after COVID-19. The Oncomine TCR Beta short-read assay was applied to DNA of cultured CD4+ T cells. TCRdb redid the calling of the PCR reads with MiXCR, one entry per CDR3 protein. Among 9,500 to 13,000 distinct CDR3 sequences listed, about 61% were seen once. Treatment of the sample: approximately nine-day PBMC culture with coronavirus spike peptide pools or control peptides (ViraFEST assay). The antigens these receptors bind are not known. Sequenced sample: CD4+ T cells from blood, cultured in vitro. These TCRs come from a human donor who had recovered from COVID-19.

The chain links TRBV4-2 to TRBJ2-1; 9 bases line up with TRBD2. Losses at the gene ends were 1 base for V and 6 bases for J; bases not matched to a gene: 4. Germline CDR1 LGHNA, CDR2 YNFKEQ. The CDR3 contains 15 residues. This CDR3 is CASSQVAGGVNEQFF. In nucleotides, the CDR3 is TGTGCCAGCAGCCAAGTCGCGGGGGGGGTCAATGAGCAGTTCTTC.

This clonotype was picked up one time. The chain carries TRBV11-2 and TRBJ2-2, with TRBD2 identical over 7 bases. V dropped 3 bases and J dropped 1; count of bases not matched to a gene: 2. Germline-derived CDR1 and CDR2 are SGHAT and FQNNGV. This CDR3 has 15 amino acids. In DNA form, the CDR3 reads TGTGCCAGCAGCTTTCAGCGGGGGAACACCGGGGAGCTGTTTTTT. Translation: CASSFQRGNTGELFF.

The rearrangement uses TRBV2 and TRBJ2-2; the D is unclear. The V gene lost 7 bases and the J gene lost 0 bases, with 9 bases spanning the gap. The V gene's germline CDR1 is SNHLY and CDR2 FYNNEI. The CDR3 runs to 14 residues. The CDR3, as DNA: TGTGCCAGCAAACTTAGAGCGAACACCGGGGAGCTGTTTTTT. It encodes CASKLRANTGELFF.

This clonotype was observed a handful of times. The chain employs TRBV15 and TRBJ2-2; 8 bases line up with TRBD1. The CDR3 sequence is 15 residues long. Trimming removed 3 bases from V and 4 bases from J; junction bases left unmatched: 4. The germline gives CDR1 LNHNV, CDR2 YYDKDF (reference sequence). CDR3 nucleotide sequence: TGTGCCACCAGCAGGGACAGGGCTGGCACCGGGGAGCTGTTTTTT. Protein: CATSRDRAGTGELFF.

V usage is TRBV18 and J usage is TRBJ1-1, with D unclear. The CDR3 is made up of 12 amino acids. Germline CDR1 KGHSH, CDR2 LQKENI. Deletions cut 2 bases from V and 0 bases from J, with 1 base between. CDR3 sequence (DNA): TGTGCCAGCTCACCAATGAACACTGAAGCTTTCTTT. It translates to CASSPMNTEAFF.

The V gene is TRBV6-5, the J gene TRBJ2-2; D may be TRBD1 (6 bases). Germline-derived CDR1 and CDR2 are MNHEY and SVGAGI. This CDR3 spans 14 amino acids. V shed 6 bases and J shed 2 bases, with 10 bases lying between them. CDR3 in amino acids: CASRYRENTGELFF. CDR3 sequence (DNA): TGTGCCAGCAGGTACAGGGAAAACACCGGGGAGCTGTTTTTT.

This rearrangement joins TRBV6-2 or TRBV6-3 to TRBJ1-2, with D perhaps matching TRBD1 (6 bases). This CDR3 contains 15 residues. Between the trimmed V and J ends, which lost 5 bases and 8 bases, there was a span of 21 bases. CDR1 is MNHEY, CDR2 SVGEGT, per germline. The CDR3 reads CASSRPAGAGDGYTF. The CDR3, as DNA: TGTGCCAGCAGTCGGCCGGCGGGGGCAGGGGACGGCTACACCTTC.

CDR3 amino acids: CAISESGISGANVLTF. The CDR3 DNA follows: TGTGCCATCAGTGAGTCTGGGATCTCTGGGGCCAACGTCCTGACTTTC. This chain links TRBV10-3 with TRBJ2-6; D is uncertain. Germline loops: CDR1 ENHRY, CDR2 SYGVKD. This CDR3 has 16 amino acids. V was trimmed by 0 bases and J by 0 bases, leaving 6 bases between them.

This clonotype occurred a few times. CDR3: CASSWGRKSDQPQHF. The CDR3 DNA reads TGTGCCAGTAGTTGGGGCAGGAAGAGCGATCAGCCCCAGCATTTT. V usage is TRBV19 and J usage is TRBJ1-5, with D possibly matching TRBD1 (5 bases). Trimming removed 5 bases from V and 5 bases from J, with 16 bases in between. The CDR3 loop spans 15 amino acids. Germline assignment: CDR1 LNHDA and CDR2 SQIVND (reference sequence).